This T cell receptor (beta chain) originates from a study of regulatory T cells in long-lasting Graves disease. This clonotype was seen repeatedly, ten times or more. Noted time point: newly diagnosed GD, antithyroid drugs for less than 3 months. The TCR library was made from RNA extracted from PBMCs. According to the study, TCR beta libraries were built with iRepertoire HTBI primers and CDR3-region Arm-PCR. TCRdb processed the multiplex PCR reads anew with MiXCR; each CDR3 protein has one entry. The sample has about 500,000 distinct CDR3 sequences; about 17% are singletons. Germline V CDR1 and CDR2: SNHLY, FYNNEI. Trimming cost V 6 bases and J 4 bases, with 14 bases left between them. The CDR3 sequence is 14 residues long. These data also featured in a second study, about T cells in Graves' hyperthyroidism and ophthalmopathy.

Sample: peripheral blood mononuclear cells (PBMCs), taken at new diagnosis, from a patient treated with antithyroid drugs. This sequence originates from a middle-aged man with Graves disease. The rearrangement links TRBV2 to TRBJ2-3; TRBD1 is a possible D gene (6 bases). CDR3 nucleotide sequence: TGTGCCAGCAGGGTAACAGGGAATTCAGATACGCAGTATTTT. This encodes CASRVTGNSDTQYF.